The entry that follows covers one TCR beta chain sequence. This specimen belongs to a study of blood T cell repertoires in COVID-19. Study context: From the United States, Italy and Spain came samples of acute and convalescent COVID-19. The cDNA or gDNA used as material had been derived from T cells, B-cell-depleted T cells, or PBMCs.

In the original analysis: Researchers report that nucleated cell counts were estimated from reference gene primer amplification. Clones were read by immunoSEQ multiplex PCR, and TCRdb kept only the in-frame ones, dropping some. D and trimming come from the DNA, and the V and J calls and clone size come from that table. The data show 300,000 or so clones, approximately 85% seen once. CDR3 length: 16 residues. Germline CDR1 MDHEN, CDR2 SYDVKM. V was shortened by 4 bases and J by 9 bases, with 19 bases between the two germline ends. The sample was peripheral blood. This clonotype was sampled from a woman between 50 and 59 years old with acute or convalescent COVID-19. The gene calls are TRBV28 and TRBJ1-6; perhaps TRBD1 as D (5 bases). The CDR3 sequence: CASSSLRDWVSSPLHF. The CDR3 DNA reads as TGTGCCAGCAGTTCCCTCAGGGATTGGGTTAGTTCACCCCTCCACTTT.